This T cell receptor (beta chain) was identified during a study of regulatory T cells in long-lasting Graves disease. Ten or more counts support this clonotype. Its antigen remains unidentified. The time point: newly diagnosed GD, antithyroid drugs for less than 3 months. The TCR library was prepared using RNA isolated from PBMCs. Collection of peripheral blood (around 10 milliliters) was done using EDTA tubes. The CDR3 is 13 residues long. V gave up 8 bases and J gave up 1 base, with 11 bases separating them. Looked up from germline, CDR1 is MDHEN and CDR2 is SYDVKM. Sequencing libraries for TCR beta were prepared with iRepertoire HTBI primers and Arm-PCR of CDR3 regions. TCRdb called the multiplex PCR reads again in MiXCR, with one record for every CDR3 protein. The table has some 230,000 distinct CDR3 sequences, around 20% seen once. The study's findings and limits: Favoring TRBV28, TRBJ1-2 and TRBJ2-5 was a feature seen in persistent disease. Only a small sample size was used, which may have cut accuracy. The study examined only peripheral blood, not thyroid tissue.

The chain carries TRBV28 and TRBJ2-5; D perhaps matches TRBD1 (7 bases). The clonotype comes from a female donor with Graves disease. This specimen consisted of peripheral blood mononuclear cells (PBMCs), obtained at new diagnosis, from a patient treated with antithyroid drugs. The CDR3 loop is CASWGDSQETQYF. The DNA of the CDR3 is TGTGCCAGCTGGGGGGACAGCCAAGAGACCCAGTACTTC.